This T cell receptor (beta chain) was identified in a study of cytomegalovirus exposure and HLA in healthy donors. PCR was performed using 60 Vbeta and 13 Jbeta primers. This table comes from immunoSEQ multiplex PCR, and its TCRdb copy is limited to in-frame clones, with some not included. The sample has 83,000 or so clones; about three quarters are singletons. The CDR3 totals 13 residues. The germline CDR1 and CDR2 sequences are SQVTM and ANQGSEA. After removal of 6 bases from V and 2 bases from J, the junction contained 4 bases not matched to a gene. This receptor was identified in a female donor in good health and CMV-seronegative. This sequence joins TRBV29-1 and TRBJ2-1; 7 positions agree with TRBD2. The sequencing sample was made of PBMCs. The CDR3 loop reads CSVDGGTYNEQFF. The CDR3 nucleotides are TGCAGCGTAGACGGGGGGACCTACAATGAGCAGTTCTTC.